The clone carrying this T cell receptor (beta chain) occurred once. Antigen specificity is unknown. The sample originates from a study of metastatic and nonmetastatic thyroid tumors. On the study more broadly: Across peripheral blood and tumor or nodule tissue samples taken from malignant and benign thyroid patients, the repertoires were compared with one another.

The CDR3 totals 20 residues. V lost 0 bases to trimming and J lost 1 base, with 21 bases between them. Per the germline V gene, CDR1 is MNHEY and CDR2 is SVGEGT. Original handling: A papillary thyroid cancer distant-metastasis classifier was built from CDR3 differences across clinicopathological groups. TCRdb reanalyzed the PCR reads with MiXCR. The V and J calls, along with clone size, are taken from TCRdb and not from the paper's own processing. The data show about 82,000 clones, around 13% seen once. Study-level results: In blood and tumor, TCR beta diversity was reportedly significantly higher in malignant thyroid tumors than in benign nodules.

Not a single patient had been given any form of treatment at any point before undergoing thyroid surgery. This chain uses TRBV6-2 or TRBV6-3 with TRBJ2-2; D is unresolved. This sequence was found in a female donor with papillary thyroid cancer or a benign thyroid nodule (not recorded which). Some clones in this sample may be carry-over from other donors' samples. The sequenced material came from tumor tissue. The CDR3 is CASSYSGGIGPVGNTGELFF. CDR3 DNA sequence: TGTGCCAGCAGTTACTCCGGTGGGATTGGTCCCGTGGGGAACACCGGGGAGCTGTTTTTT.